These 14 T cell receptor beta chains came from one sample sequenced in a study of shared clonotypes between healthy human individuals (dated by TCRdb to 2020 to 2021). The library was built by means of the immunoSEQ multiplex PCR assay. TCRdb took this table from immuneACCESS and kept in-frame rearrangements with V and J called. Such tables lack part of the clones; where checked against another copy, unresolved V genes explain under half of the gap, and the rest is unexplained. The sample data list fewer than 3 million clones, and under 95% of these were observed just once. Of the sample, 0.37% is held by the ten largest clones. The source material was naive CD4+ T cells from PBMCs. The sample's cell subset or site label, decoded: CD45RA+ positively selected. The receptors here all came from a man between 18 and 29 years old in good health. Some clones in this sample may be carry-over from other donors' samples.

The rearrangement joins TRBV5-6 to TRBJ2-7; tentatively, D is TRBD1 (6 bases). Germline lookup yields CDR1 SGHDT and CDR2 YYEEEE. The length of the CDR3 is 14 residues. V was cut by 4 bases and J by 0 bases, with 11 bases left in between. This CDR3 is CASSRTVSSYEQYF. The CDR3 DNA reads TGTGCCAGCAGCCGGACAGTGAGCTCCTACGAGCAGTACTTC.

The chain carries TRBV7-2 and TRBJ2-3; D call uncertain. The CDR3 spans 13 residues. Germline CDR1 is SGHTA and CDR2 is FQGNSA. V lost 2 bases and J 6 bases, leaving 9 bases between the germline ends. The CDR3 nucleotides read TGTGCCAGCAGCTTAAAAGCCTCCGATACGCAGTATTTT. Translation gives CASSLKASDTQYF. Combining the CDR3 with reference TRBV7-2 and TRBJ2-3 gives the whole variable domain GAGVSQSPSNKVTEKGKDVELRCDPISGHTALYWYRQSLGQGLEFLIYFQGNSAPDKSGLPSDRFSAERTGGSVSTLTIQRTQQEDSAVYLCASSLKASDTQYFGPGTRLTVL.

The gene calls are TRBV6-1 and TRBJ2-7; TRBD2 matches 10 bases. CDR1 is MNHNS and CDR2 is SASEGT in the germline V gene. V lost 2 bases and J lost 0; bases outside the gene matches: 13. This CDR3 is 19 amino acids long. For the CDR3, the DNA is TGTGCCAGCAGTGAACATACTAGCGGGACTAGAAAGAGCTCCTACGAGCAGTACTTC. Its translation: CASSEHTSGTRKSSYEQYF.

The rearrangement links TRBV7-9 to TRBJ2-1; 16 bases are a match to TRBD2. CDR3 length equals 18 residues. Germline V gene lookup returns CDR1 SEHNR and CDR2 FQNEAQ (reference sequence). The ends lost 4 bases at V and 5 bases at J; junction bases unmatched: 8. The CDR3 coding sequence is TGTGCCAGCAGCTCCCTGGGGACTAGCGGGAGGGCCCACAATGAGCAGTTCTTC. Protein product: CASSSLGTSGRAHNEQFF. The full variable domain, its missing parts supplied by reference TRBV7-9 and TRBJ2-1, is DTGVSQNPRHKITKRGQNVTFRCDPISEHNRLYWYRQTLGQGPEFLTYFQNEAQLEKSRLLSDRFSAERPKGSFSTLEIQRTEQGDSAMYLCASSSLGTSGRAHNEQFFGPGTRLTVL.

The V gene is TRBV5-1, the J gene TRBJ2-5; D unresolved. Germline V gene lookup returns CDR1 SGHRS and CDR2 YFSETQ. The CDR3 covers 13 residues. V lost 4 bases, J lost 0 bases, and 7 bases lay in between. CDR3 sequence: CASSSRDQETQYF. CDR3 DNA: TGCGCCAGCAGCAGCAGAGACCAAGAGACCCAGTACTTC.

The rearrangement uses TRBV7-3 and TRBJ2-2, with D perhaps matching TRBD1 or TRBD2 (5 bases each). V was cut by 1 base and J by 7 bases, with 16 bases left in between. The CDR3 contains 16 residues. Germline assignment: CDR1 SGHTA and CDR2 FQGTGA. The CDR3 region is CASSLISGNQGGELFF. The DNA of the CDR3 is TGTGCCAGCAGCTTAATCTCGGGGAATCAGGGCGGGGAGCTGTTTTTT.

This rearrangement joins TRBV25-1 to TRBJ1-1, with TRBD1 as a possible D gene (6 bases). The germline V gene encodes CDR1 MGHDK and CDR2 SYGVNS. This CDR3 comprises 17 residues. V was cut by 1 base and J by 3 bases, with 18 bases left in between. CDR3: CASSEWGGGRGDTEAFF. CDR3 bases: TGTGCCAGCAGTGAATGGGGAGGGGGGAGAGGGGACACTGAAGCTTTCTTT.

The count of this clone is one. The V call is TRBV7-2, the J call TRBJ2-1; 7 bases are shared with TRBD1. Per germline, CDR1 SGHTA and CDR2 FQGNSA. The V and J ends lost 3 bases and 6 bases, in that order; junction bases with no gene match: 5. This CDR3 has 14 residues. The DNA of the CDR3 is TGTGCCAGCAGCTTCGGCAGGGGGTCCAATGAGCAGTTCTTC. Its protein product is CASSFGRGSNEQFF.

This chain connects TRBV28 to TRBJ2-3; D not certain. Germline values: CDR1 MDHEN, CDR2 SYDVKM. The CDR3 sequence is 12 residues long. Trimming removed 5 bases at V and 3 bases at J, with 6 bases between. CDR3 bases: TGTGCCAGCAGTGTTGGAACAGATACGCAGTATTTT. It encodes CASSVGTDTQYF.

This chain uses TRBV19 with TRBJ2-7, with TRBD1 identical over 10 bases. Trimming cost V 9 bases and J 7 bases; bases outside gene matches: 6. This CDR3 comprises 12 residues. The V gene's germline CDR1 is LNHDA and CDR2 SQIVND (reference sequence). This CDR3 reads CASRDRGPEQYF. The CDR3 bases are TGTGCCAGCCGGGACAGGGGCCCGGAGCAGTACTTC.

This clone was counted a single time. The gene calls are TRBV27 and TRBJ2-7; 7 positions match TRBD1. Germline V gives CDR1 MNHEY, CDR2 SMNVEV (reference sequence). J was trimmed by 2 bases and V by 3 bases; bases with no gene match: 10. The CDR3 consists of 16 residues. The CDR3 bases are TGTGCCAGCAGTTTGTATCCCTCGGGACAGACCTACGAGCAGTACTTC. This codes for CASSLYPSGQTYEQYF.

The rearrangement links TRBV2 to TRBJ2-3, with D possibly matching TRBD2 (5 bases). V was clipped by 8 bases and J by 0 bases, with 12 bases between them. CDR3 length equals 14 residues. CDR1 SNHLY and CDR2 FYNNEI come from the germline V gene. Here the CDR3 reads CASDMDLSTDTQYF. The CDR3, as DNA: TGTGCCAGCGACATGGACTTAAGCACAGATACGCAGTATTTT.

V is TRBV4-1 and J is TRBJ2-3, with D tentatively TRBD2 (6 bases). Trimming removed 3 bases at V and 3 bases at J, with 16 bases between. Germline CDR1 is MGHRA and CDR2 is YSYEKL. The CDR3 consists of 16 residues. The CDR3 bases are TGCGCCAGCAGCCAGCTCGGGACTCTCGGGACAGATACGCAGTATTTT. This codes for CASSQLGTLGTDTQYF.

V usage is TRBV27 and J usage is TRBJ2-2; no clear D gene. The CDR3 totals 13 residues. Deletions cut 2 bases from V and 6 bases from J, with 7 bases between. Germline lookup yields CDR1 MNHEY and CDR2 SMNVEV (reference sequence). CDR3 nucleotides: TGTGCCAGCAGTTTAGGTCAGGCCGGGGAGCTGTTTTTT. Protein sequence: CASSLGQAGELFF.